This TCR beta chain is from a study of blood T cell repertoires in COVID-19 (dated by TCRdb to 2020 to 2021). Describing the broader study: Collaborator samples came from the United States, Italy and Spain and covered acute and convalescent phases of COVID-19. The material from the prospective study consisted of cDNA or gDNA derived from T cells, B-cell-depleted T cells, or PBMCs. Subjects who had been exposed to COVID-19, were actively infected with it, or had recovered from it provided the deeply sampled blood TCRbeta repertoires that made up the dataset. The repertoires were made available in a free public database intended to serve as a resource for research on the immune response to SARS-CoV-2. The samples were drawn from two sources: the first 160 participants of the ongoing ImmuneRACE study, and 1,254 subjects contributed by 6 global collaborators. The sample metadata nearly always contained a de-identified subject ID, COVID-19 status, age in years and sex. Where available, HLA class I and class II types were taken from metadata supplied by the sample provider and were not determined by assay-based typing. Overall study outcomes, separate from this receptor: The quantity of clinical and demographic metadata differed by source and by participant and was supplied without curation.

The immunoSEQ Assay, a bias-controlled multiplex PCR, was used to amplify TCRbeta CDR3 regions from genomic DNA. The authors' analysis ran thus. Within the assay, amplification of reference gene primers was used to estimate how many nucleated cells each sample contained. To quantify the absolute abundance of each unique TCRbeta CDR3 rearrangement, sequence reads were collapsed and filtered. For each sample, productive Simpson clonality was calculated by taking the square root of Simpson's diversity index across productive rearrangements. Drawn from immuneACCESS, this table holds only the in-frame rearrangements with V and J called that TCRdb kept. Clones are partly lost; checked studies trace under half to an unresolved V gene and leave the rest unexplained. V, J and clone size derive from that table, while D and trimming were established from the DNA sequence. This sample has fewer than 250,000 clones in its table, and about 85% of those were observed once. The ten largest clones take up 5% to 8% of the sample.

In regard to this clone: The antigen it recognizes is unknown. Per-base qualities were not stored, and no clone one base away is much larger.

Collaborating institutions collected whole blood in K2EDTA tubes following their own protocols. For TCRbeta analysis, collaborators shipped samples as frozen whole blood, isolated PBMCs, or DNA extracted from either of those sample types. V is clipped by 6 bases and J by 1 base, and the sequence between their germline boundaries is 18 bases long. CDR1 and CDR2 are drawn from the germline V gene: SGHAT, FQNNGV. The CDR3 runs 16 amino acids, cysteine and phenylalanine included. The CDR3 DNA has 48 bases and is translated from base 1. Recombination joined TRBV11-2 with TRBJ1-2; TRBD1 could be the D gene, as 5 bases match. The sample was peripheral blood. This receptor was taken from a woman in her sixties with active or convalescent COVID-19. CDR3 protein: CASSYIVDSFNYGYTF. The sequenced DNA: TGTGCCAGCAGTTACATTGTCGACAGCTTTAACTATGGCTACACCTTC.